This record concerns one T cell receptor (beta chain) sequence. Method: immunoSEQ multiplex PCR; TCRdb's copy keeps in-frame clones and lacks some. The sample carries under 300,000 clones, around 80% recorded once. These data are taken from a study of control samples from healthy donors and cancer patients. CDR3 length: 14 amino acids. The V end was cut by 8 bases, the J end by 4 bases, with 17 bases between. Germline-derived CDR1 and CDR2 are MDHEN and SYDVKM. The sequence was obtained from a woman aged 55 to 70 with lung cancer. The V call is TRBV28, the J call TRBJ1-2; weak D call: TRBD1 (6 bases). Specimen: PBMCs. CDR3 sequence: CASAWGGRPYGYTF. CDR3 nucleotides: TGTGCCAGCGCCTGGGGGGGGCGGCCCTATGGCTACACCTTC.